One sample yielded the 8 T cell receptor beta chains listed below, sequenced in a study of blood T cell repertoires in COVID-19. Sequencing used immunoSEQ multiplex PCR; TCRdb keeps in-frame clones, though not all of them. The sample carries about 170,000 clones, approximately 90% recorded once. Sequencing was performed on peripheral blood. These receptor sequences come from a man aged 50 or older who had recovered from COVID-19.

V usage is TRBV6-5 and J usage is TRBJ1-2, with 8 nucleotides matching TRBD1. The germline V gene encodes CDR1 MNHEY and CDR2 SVGAGI. V dropped 5 bases and J dropped 8; count of bases not matched to a gene: 7. The CDR3 is made up of 13 amino acids. The DNA of the CDR3 is TGTGCCAGCAGTCCTCAGGGGGCTGAGGGCTACACCTTC. This translates into CASSPQGAEGYTF.

The V call is TRBV18, the J call TRBJ1-1; D possibly corresponds to TRBD1 (6 bases). This CDR3 is built from 15 residues. The V end lost 0 bases, the J end lost 2 bases, and 10 bases lay between the germline ends. Germline V gene lookup returns CDR1 KGHSH and CDR2 LQKENI. CDR3 in DNA: TGTGCCAGCTCACCACCGAGGACAGATAACACTGAAGCTTTCTTT. This translates into CASSPPRTDNTEAFF.

The rearrangement uses TRBV27 and TRBJ1-5; the match to TRBD1 covers 12 bases. There are 16 residues in the CDR3. V shed 5 bases, J shed 5 bases, and the junction held 7 bases outside the gene matches. Germline loops: CDR1 MNHEY, CDR2 SMNVEV (reference sequence). CDR3 DNA: TGTGCCAGCAGTGCAGGGGACAGGGGGCGTGATCAGCCCCAGCATTTT. It codes for CASSAGDRGRDQPQHF.

The chain is built from TRBV19 and TRBJ2-5; TRBD1 might be the D (6 bases). The CDR3 contains 16 residues. Trimming left V 5 bases short and J 5 bases short, with 21 bases between. Germline V CDR1 and CDR2: LNHDA, SQIVND (reference sequence). CDR3 loop: CASSYTTGRRGETQYF. Here the CDR3 DNA reads TGTGCCAGTAGTTATACTACAGGGCGACGAGGGGAGACCCAGTACTTC.

This chain uses TRBV5-5 with TRBJ2-7, with 8 bases that match TRBD1. Germline V gene data show CDR1 as SGHKS and CDR2 as YYEKEE (reference sequence). V shed 4 bases and J 10 bases; nucleotides not matched to a gene: 7. The CDR3 covers 12 residues. The CDR3 is CASSLQGAKQYF. Written as DNA, the CDR3 is TGTGCCAGCAGCCTGCAGGGGGCGAAACAGTACTTC.

The rearrangement links TRBV5-6 to TRBJ1-6; 11 bases line up with TRBD1. The V gene's germline CDR1 is SGHDT and CDR2 YYEEEE. This CDR3 is 17 amino acids long. V lost 3 bases to trimming and J lost 7 bases; unmatched junction nucleotides: 9. CDR3 region: CASSSTGQGALNSPLHF. The CDR3 region has the DNA TGTGCCAGCAGCTCGACCGGACAGGGGGCCCTGAATTCACCCCTCCACTTT. Full variable domain (rest looked up from reference TRBV5-6 and TRBJ1-6): DAGVTQSPTHLIKTRGQQVTLRCSPKSGHDTVSWYQQALGQGPQFIFQYYEEEERQRGNFPDRFSGHQFPNYSSELNVNALLLGDSALYLCASSSTGQGALNSPLHFGNGTRLTVT.

V is TRBV21-1 and J is TRBJ2-5; the table names TRBD1, a call not compared with the DNA. TRBV21-1 is termed a pseudogene. The CDR3 runs to 14 residues. The CDR3 region is CASSPLARQETQYF. In nucleotides, the CDR3 is TGTGCCAGCAGCCCCCTGGCCAGACAAGAGACCCAGTACTTC.

CDR3 in amino acids: CASSGLGANTEAFF. The CDR3 DNA sequence: TGTGCCAGCAGTGGTCTGGGGGCCAACACTGAAGCTTTCTTT. The chain combines TRBV6-2 or TRBV6-3 with TRBJ1-1; possibly TRBD1 for D (6 bases). Per the germline V gene, CDR1 is MNHEY and CDR2 is SVGEGT. V was pared by 5 bases and J by 2 bases, with 12 bases between. The CDR3 has 14 amino acids.